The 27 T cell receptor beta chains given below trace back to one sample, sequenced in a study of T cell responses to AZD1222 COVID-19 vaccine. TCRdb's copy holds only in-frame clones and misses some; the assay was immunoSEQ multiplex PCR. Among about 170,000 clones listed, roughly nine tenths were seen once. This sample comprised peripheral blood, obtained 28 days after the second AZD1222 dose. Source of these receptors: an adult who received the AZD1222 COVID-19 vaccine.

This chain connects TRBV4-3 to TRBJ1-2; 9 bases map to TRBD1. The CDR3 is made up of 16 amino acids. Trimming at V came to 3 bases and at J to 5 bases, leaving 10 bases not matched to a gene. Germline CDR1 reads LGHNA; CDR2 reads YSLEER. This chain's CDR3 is CASSHQQGGTGYGYTF. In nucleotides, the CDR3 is TGCGCCAGCAGCCATCAACAAGGCGGGACAGGGTATGGCTACACCTTC.

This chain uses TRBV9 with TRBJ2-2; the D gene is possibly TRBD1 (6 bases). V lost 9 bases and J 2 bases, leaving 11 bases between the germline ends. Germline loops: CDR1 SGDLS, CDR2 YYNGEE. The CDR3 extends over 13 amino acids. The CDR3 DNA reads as TGTGCCACTTCGGACAGCAACACCGGGGAGCTGTTTTTT. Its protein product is CATSDSNTGELFF. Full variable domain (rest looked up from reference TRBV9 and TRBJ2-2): DSGVTQTPKHLITATGQRVTLRCSPRSGDLSVYWYQQSLDQGLQFLIQYYNGEERAKGNILERFSAQQFPDLHSELNLSSLELGDSALYFCATSDSNTGELFFGEGSRLTVL.

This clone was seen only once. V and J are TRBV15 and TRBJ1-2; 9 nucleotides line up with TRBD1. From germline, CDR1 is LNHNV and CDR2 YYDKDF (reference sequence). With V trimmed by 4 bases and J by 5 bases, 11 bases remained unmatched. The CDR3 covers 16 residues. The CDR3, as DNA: TGTGCCACCAGCAATCGACAGGGGGGATTTAAATATGGCTACACCTTC. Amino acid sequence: CATSNRQGGFKYGYTF.

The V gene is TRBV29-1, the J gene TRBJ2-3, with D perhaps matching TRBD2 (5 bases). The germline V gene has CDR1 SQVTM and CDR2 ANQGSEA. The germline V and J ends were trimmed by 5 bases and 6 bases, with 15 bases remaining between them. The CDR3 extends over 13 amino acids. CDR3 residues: CSVRSRTFDTQYF. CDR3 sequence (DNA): TGCAGCGTTAGGTCCCGGACTTTTGATACGCAGTATTTT.

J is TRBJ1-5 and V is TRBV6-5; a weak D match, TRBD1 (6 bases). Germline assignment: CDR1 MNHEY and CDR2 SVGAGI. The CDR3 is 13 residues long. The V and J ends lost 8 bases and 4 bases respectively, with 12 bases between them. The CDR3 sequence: CASRTAQNQPQHF. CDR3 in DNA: TGTGCCAGCCGGACAGCTCAAAATCAGCCCCAGCATTTT.

The CDR3 reads CASSYSVTEAFF. The CDR3, as DNA: TGTGCCAGCAGTTACTCAGTTACTGAAGCTTTCTTT. J is TRBJ1-1 and V is TRBV6-2 or TRBV6-3; D is ambiguous. Germline CDR1 and CDR2: MNHEY and SVGEGT. V shed 0 bases and J shed 5 bases, with 4 bases lying between them. The CDR3 totals 12 residues.

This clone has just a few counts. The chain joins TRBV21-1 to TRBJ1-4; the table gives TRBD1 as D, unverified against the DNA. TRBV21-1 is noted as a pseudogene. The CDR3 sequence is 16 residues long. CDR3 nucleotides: TGTGCCAGCAGCCGCGGGACAGGCCACTTTTGTGAAAAACTGTTTTTT. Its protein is CASSRGTGHFCEKLFF.

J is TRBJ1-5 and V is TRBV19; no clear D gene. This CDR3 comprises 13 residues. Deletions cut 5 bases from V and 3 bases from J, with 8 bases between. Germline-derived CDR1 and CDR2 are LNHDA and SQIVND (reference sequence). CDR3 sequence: CASSYSVNQPQHF. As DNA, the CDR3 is TGTGCCAGTAGTTACAGTGTCAATCAGCCCCAGCATTTT. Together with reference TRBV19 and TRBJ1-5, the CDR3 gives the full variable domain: DGGITQSPKYLFRKEGQNVTLSCEQNLNHDAMYWYRQDPGQGLRLIYYSQIVNDFQKGDIAEGYSVSREKKESFPLTVTSAQKNPTAFYLCASSYSVNQPQHFGDGTRLSIL.

This CDR3 reads CASRDIPGDTQYF. CDR3 nucleotides: TGTGCCAGCAGGGACATCCCCGGGGATACGCAGTATTTT. The J gene is TRBJ2-3, the V gene TRBV2; TRBD1 might be the D (5 bases). Germline V gene data show CDR1 as SNHLY and CDR2 as FYNNEI. With 6 bases removed from V and 6 bases from J, the gap between germline ends came to 13 bases. This CDR3 region has 13 residues.

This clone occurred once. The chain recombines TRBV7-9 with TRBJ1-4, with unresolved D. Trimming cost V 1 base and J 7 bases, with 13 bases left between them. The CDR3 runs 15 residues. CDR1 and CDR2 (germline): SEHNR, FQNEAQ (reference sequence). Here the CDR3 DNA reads TGTGCCAGCAGCTTAGACGGATATAATGGTGAAAAACTGTTTTTT. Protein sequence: CASSLDGYNGEKLFF.

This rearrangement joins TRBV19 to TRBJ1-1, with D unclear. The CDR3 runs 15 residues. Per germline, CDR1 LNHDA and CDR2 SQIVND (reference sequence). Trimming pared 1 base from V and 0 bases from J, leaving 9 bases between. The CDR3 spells CASSIGFTMNTEAFF. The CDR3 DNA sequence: TGTGCCAGTAGTATAGGCTTCACAATGAACACTGAAGCTTTCTTT.

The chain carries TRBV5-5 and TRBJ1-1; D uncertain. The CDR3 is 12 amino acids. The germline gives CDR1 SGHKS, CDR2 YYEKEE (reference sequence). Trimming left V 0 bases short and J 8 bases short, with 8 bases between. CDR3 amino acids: CASSLEGNEAFF. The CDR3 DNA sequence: TGTGCCAGCAGCTTGGAAGGGAACGAAGCTTTCTTT.

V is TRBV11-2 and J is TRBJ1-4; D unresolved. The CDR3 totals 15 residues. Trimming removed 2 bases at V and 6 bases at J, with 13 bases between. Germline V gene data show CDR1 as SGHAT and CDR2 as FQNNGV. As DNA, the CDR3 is TGTGCCAGCAGCTTAAATCAAGTAGGCGATGAAAAACTGTTTTTT. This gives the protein CASSLNQVGDEKLFF.

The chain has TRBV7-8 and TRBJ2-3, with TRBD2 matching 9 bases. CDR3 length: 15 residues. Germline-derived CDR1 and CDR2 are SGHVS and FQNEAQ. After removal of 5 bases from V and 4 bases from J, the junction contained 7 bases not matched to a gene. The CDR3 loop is CASSSLAGGPDTQYF. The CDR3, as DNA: TGTGCCAGCAGCAGTTTGGCGGGGGGGCCAGATACGCAGTATTTT.

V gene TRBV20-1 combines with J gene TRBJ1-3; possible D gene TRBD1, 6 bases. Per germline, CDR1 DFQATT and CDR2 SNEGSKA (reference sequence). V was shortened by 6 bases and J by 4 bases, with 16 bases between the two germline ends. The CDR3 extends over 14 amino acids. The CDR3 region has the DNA TGCAGTGCGAGTGTCGGGGGGCAAGGAAACACCATATATTTT. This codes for CSASVGGQGNTIYF.

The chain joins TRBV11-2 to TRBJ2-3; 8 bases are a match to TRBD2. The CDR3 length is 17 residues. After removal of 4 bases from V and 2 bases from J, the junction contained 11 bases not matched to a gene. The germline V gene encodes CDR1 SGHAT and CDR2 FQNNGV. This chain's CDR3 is CASSYPLSGGSTDTQYF. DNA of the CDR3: TGTGCCAGCAGCTATCCCTTGAGCGGGGGCTCCACAGATACGCAGTATTTT.

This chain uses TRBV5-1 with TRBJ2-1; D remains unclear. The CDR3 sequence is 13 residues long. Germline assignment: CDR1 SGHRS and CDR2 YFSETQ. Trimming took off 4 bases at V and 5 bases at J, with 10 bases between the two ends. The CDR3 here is CASSPGPNNEQFF. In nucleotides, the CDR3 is TGCGCCAGCAGCCCCGGCCCGAACAATGAGCAGTTCTTC.

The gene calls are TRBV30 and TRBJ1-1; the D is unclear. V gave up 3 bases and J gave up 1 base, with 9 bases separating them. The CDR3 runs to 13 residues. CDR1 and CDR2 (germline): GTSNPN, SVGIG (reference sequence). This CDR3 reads CAWRPLRNTEAFF. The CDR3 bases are TGTGCCTGGAGGCCCCTCCGGAACACTGAAGCTTTCTTT.

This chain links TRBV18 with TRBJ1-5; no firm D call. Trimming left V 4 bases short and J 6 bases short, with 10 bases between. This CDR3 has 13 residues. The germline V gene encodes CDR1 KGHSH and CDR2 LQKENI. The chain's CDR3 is CASSLGMGQPQHF. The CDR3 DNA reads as TGTGCCAGCTCACTAGGGATGGGTCAGCCCCAGCATTTT. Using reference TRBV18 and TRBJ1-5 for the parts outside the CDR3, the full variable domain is NAGVMQNPRHLVRRRGQEARLRCSPMKGHSHVYWYRQLPEEGLKFMVYLQKENIIDESGMPKERFSAEFPKEGPSILRIQQVVRGDSAAYFCASSLGMGQPQHFGDGTRLSIL.

The CDR3 DNA follows: TGCGCCAGCAACTCCAGGGTTTACACCGGGGAGCTGTTTTTT. Translating gives CASNSRVYTGELFF. This rearrangement joins TRBV5-1 to TRBJ2-2, with TRBD1 as a possible D gene (5 bases). Deletions cut 6 bases from V and 3 bases from J, with 12 bases between. Germline V gene sequence: CDR1 SGHRS, CDR2 YFSETQ. The CDR3 consists of 14 residues.

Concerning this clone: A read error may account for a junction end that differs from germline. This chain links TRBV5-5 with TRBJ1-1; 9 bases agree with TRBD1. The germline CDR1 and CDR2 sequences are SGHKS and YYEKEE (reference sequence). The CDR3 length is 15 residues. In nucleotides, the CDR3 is TGTGCCAGCAGCCCCCGGACAGGGGCGAACTCTGAAGCTTTCTTT. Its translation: CASSPRTGANSEAFF.

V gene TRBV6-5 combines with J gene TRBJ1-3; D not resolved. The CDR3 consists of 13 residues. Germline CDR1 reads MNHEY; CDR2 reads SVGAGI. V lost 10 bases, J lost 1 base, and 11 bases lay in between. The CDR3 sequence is CATSTRSGNTIYF. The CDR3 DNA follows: TGTGCCACCTCTACTAGGTCTGGAAACACCATATATTTT.

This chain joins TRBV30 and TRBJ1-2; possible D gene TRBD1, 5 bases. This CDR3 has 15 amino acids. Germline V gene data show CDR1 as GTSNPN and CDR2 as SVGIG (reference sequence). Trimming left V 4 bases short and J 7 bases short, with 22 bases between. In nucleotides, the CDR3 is TGTGCCTGGATTGGGGCGTTAGGCCTGGTTGGTGGCTACACCTTC. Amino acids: CAWIGALGLVGGYTF.

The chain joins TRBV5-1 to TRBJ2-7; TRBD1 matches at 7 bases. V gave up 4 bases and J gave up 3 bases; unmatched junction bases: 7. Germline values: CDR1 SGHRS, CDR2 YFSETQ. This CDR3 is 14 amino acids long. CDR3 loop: CASSREGQIYEQYF. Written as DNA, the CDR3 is TGCGCCAGCAGCCGCGAGGGACAGATCTACGAGCAGTACTTC.

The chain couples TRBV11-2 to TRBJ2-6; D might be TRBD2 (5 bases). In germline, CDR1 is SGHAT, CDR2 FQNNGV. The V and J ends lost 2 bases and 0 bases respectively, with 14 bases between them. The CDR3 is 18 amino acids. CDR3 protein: CASSLSGGGASGANVLTF. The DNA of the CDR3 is TGTGCCAGCAGCTTAAGCGGTGGCGGTGCCTCTGGGGCCAACGTCCTGACTTTC.

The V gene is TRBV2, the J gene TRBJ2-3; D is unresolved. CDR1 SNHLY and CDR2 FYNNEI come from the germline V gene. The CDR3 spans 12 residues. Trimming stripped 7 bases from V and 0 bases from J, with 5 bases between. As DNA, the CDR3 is TGTGCCAGCACCTGGAGCACAGATACGCAGTATTTT. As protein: CASTWSTDTQYF.

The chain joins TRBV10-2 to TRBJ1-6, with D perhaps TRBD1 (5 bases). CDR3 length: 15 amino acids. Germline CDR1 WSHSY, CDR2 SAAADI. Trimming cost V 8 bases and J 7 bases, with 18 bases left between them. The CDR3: CASGGRARENSPLHF. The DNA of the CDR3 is TGCGCCAGCGGGGGGAGGGCCAGAGAGAATTCACCCCTCCACTTT.